These 9 T cell receptor beta chains share one sample of origin, sequenced in a study of cytotoxic CD8 clonotypes in ibrutinib-treated CLL. TCRdb's table, derived via immunoSEQ multiplex PCR, lists solely in-frame clones and lacks some. The repertoire holds 150,000 to 200,000 clones, with 72% as singletons. This specimen was PBMCs, taken after 24 months of ibrutinib treatment. These receptor sequences come from a human donor with chronic lymphocytic leukemia.

V is TRBV7-2 and J is TRBJ2-7; D unclear. The germline V and J ends were trimmed by 5 bases and 3 bases, with 14 bases remaining between them. CDR1 is SGHTA and CDR2 is FQGNSA in the germline V gene. The CDR3 is 14 residues long. CDR3 bases: TGTGCCAGCAGCCCCCTGGCGGATATCTACGAGCAGTACTTC. Translated: CASSPLADIYEQYF.

The table lists this clone with a few counts. The rearrangement links TRBV19 to TRBJ2-1; D uncertain. The V end was cut by 3 bases, the J end by 10 bases, with 7 bases between. This CDR3 has 11 amino acids. The germline V gene has CDR1 LNHDA and CDR2 SQIVND (reference sequence). Here the CDR3 reads CASSIRVEQFF. For the CDR3, the DNA is TGTGCCAGTAGTATTAGAGTGGAGCAGTTCTTC.

This chain links TRBV28 with TRBJ2-7, with D unresolved. The CDR3 has 11 residues. The germline V and J ends were trimmed by 6 bases and 4 bases, with 7 bases remaining between them. The germline CDR1 and CDR2 sequences are MDHEN and SYDVKM. The CDR3 DNA is TGTGCCAGCAGCCGGGTTTACGAGCAGTACTTC. Its translation: CASSRVYEQYF. The complete variable domain, with remaining parts taken from reference TRBV28 and TRBJ2-7, reads DVKVTQSSRYLVKRTGEKVFLECVQDMDHENMFWYRQDPGLGLRLIYFSYDVKMKEKGDIPEGYSVSREKKERFSLILESASTNQTSMYLCASSRVYEQYFGPGTRLTVT.

The chain employs TRBV18 and TRBJ1-4, with D perhaps matching TRBD1 (6 bases). V was cut by 3 bases and J by 2 bases, with 10 bases left in between. CDR3 length: 15 amino acids. Germline lookup yields CDR1 KGHSH and CDR2 LQKENI. In nucleotides, the CDR3 is TGTGCCAGCTCACCTCAACAGGGTACTAATGAAAAACTGTTTTTT. It is translated as CASSPQQGTNEKLFF.

This clone has only a few counts. The genes are TRBV7-9 and TRBJ1-1, with TRBD1 matching 7 bases. V lost 6 bases to trimming and J lost 11 bases; unmatched junction nucleotides: 9. This CDR3 is built from 12 residues. Germline assignment: CDR1 SEHNR and CDR2 FQNEAQ (reference sequence). The CDR3 coding sequence is TGTGCCAGCAGTCAGGGAGGGGGCAGGGCTTTCTTT. Translating it yields CASSQGGGRAFF.

This clone appeared a few times. This sequence joins TRBV7-2 and TRBJ2-6, with 8 bases that match TRBD2. Germline V gene sequence: CDR1 SGHTA, CDR2 FQGNSA. The CDR3 has 18 amino acids. V dropped 4 bases and J dropped 2; count of bases not matched to a gene: 10. The CDR3 region is CASSWTNGGAPGANVLTF. CDR3 in DNA: TGTGCCAGCAGCTGGACGAACGGGGGGGCCCCTGGGGCCAACGTCCTGACTTTC.

The CDR3, as DNA: TGCGCCAGCAGCCAAGATCTTCCGGGCCCCTACGAGCAGTACTTC. Protein: CASSQDLPGPYEQYF. The J gene is TRBJ2-7, the V gene TRBV4-3; D unclear. The CDR3 is 15 residues long. Germline CDR1 reads LGHNA; CDR2 reads YSLEER. V lost 0 bases and J lost 2, with 11 bases in between.

This rearrangement joins TRBV7-2 to TRBJ1-2; D not certain. This CDR3 comprises 15 residues. CDR1 SGHTA and CDR2 FQGNSA come from the germline V gene. V lost 5 bases and J lost 5, with 18 bases in between. As DNA, the CDR3 is TGTGCCAGCAGCCGATTCTTGGAGGTAGAATATGGCTACACCTTC. Its translation: CASSRFLEVEYGYTF.

This clone came up a few times. The chain is built from TRBV19 and TRBJ2-5; either TRBD1 or TRBD2 may fit D (5 bases each). Germline V gene sequence: CDR1 LNHDA, CDR2 SQIVND (reference sequence). There are 15 residues in the CDR3. V lost 5 bases and J 0 bases, leaving 13 bases between the germline ends. The CDR3 DNA sequence: TGTGCCAGTAGTGTACCGGGACGCAACCAAGAGACCCAGTACTTC. This gives the protein CASSVPGRNQETQYF. Complete variable domain (other parts from reference TRBV19 and TRBJ2-5): DGGITQSPKYLFRKEGQNVTLSCEQNLNHDAMYWYRQDPGQGLRLIYYSQIVNDFQKGDIAEGYSVSREKKESFPLTVTSAQKNPTAFYLCASSVPGRNQETQYFGPGTRLLVL.